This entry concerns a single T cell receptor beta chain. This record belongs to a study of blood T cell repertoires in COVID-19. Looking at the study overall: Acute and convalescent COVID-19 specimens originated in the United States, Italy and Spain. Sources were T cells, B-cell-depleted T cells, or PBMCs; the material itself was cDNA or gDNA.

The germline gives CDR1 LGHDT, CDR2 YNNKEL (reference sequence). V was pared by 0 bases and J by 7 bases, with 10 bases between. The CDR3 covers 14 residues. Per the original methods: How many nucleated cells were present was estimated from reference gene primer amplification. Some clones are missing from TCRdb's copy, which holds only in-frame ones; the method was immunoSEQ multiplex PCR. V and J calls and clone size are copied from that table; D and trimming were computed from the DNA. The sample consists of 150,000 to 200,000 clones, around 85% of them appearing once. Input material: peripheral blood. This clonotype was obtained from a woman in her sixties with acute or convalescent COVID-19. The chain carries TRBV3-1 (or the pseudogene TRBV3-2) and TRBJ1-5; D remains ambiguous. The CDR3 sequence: CASSQDSSGQPQHF. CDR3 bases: TGTGCCAGCAGCCAAGATAGTTCGGGACAGCCCCAGCATTTT.